One sample yielded the 18 T cell receptor beta chains listed below, sequenced in a study of T cells in Graves' hyperthyroidism and ophthalmopathy. Amplified TCR beta CDR3 regions came from RNA transcripts. First-round RT-PCR of the TCR CDR3 relied on the HTBI primer set. TCRdb reprocessed the multiplex PCR reads via MiXCR and lists one record per CDR3 protein. The sample comprises about 570,000 distinct CDR3 sequences, about half of which are singletons, and 15% to 20% rests with the top ten. Sequencing used peripheral blood or thyroid tissue (not recorded which). Every receptor here comes from an adult woman with Graves' disease, either hyperthyroidism or ophthalmopathy (not recorded which).

This sequence joins TRBV7-2 and TRBJ1-2, with unresolved D. The V gene's germline CDR1 is SGHTA and CDR2 FQGNSA. The CDR3 runs 13 residues. With 3 bases removed from V and 6 bases from J, the gap between germline ends came to 11 bases. The CDR3 region has the DNA TGTGCCAGCAGCTTGGACCAACCACATGGCTACACCTTC. The encoded protein is CASSLDQPHGYTF.

This clonotype was seen at least ten times. This chain joins TRBV5-1 and TRBJ2-7; 8 bases align to TRBD1. J lost 0 bases, V lost 3 bases, and 8 bases had no gene match. CDR1 SGHRS and CDR2 YFSETQ come from the germline V gene. The length of the CDR3 is 16 residues. CDR3 residues: CASSSPTGTGSYEQYF. In DNA form, the CDR3 reads TGCGCCAGCAGCTCCCCAACCGGGACAGGCTCCTACGAGCAGTACTTC.

This clonotype has a count of ten or more. This sequence joins TRBV20-1 and TRBJ2-2; no firm D call. The CDR3 has 13 residues. The germline V and J ends were trimmed by 3 bases and 7 bases, with 12 bases remaining between them. Germline-derived CDR1 and CDR2 are DFQATT and SNEGSKA (reference sequence). The CDR3 is CSASAYRDGELFF. CDR3 DNA: TGCAGTGCTAGTGCCTATAGGGACGGGGAGCTGTTTTTT.

CDR3 coding DNA: TGTGCCAGCAGACTAGCCCCGGGGTTCAGTGAAAAACTGTTTTTT. Translation: CASRLAPGFSEKLFF. The chain has TRBV7-3 and TRBJ1-4; D not resolved. Trimming left V 6 bases short and J 7 bases short, with 18 bases between. The germline V gene encodes CDR1 SGHTA and CDR2 FQGTGA. The CDR3 runs 15 residues.

CDR3 region: CASSTLGGSEAYEQYF. CDR3 nucleotide sequence: TGTGCCAGCAGTACCCTCGGGGGCTCAGAGGCTTACGAGCAGTACTTC. The chain uses TRBV27 and TRBJ2-7; D might be TRBD1 or TRBD2, each matching 6 bases. V shed 5 bases and J shed 4 bases, with 21 bases lying between them. Germline CDR1 reads MNHEY; CDR2 reads SMNVEV (reference sequence). The CDR3 totals 16 residues.

The chain joins TRBV24-1 to TRBJ2-7; D not resolved. Trimming removed 3 bases from V and 3 bases from J, with 5 bases in between. Germline CDR1 KGHDR, CDR2 SFDVKD. The CDR3 loop spans 12 amino acids. This CDR3 is CATSDNGYEQYF. For the CDR3, the DNA is TGTGCCACCAGTGATAATGGCTACGAGCAGTACTTC.

This clonotype was counted once. The chain carries TRBV7-2 and TRBJ1-1, with 12 bases that match TRBD1. The length of the CDR3 is 14 residues. V shed 0 bases, J shed 12 bases, and the junction held 5 bases outside the gene matches. Looked up from germline, CDR1 is SGHTA and CDR2 is FQGNSA. The CDR3 reads CASSLAGQGAKTFF. The CDR3 bases are TGTGCCAGCAGCTTAGCGGGACAGGGGGCAAAGACTTTCTTT.

This chain links TRBV7-2 with TRBJ1-2, with 9 bases aligning to TRBD1. Per germline, CDR1 SGHTA and CDR2 FQGNSA. The CDR3 is made up of 14 amino acids. J lost 8 bases, V lost 5 bases, and 9 bases had no gene match. This CDR3 is CASSRGGQGGGYTF. The CDR3 bases are TGTGCCAGCAGCCGCGGGGGACAGGGAGGCGGCTACACCTTC.

CDR3: CAIGGRDGSYEQYF. CDR3 DNA sequence: TGTGCCATCGGTGGGCGGGACGGGTCCTACGAGCAGTACTTC. J is TRBJ2-7 and V is TRBV10-3; a weak D match, TRBD2 (6 bases). V dropped 8 bases and J dropped 1 base, with 15 bases sitting between them. Germline CDR1 is ENHRY and CDR2 is SYGVKD. The CDR3 has 14 residues.

This clonotype was seen only once. Germline is not matched at one junction end, which may reflect a read error. This rearrangement joins TRBV13 to TRBJ1-1; D is unclear. Per germline, CDR1 PRHDT and CDR2 FYEKMQ (reference sequence). The CDR3 has 14 residues. The CDR3 loop reads CATSSRTMNTEAFF. CDR3 in DNA: TGTGCCACCAGCTCCAGAACAATGAACACTGAAGCTTTCTTT.

This clonotype was picked up one time. This rearrangement joins TRBV7-2 to TRBJ1-5; D is possibly TRBD1 (5 bases). The V and J ends lost 5 bases and 3 bases respectively, with 14 bases between them. CDR3 length: 15 residues. Per germline, CDR1 SGHTA and CDR2 FQGNSA. CDR3 nucleotides: TGTGCCAGCAGCGAGGCCGGGACCCTCAATCAGCCCCAGCATTTT. It translates to CASSEAGTLNQPQHF.

This chain connects TRBV7-9 to TRBJ1-2; D is undetermined. Germline V gives CDR1 SEHNR, CDR2 FQNEAQ (reference sequence). The CDR3 loop spans 13 amino acids. V was pared by 5 bases and J by 3 bases, with 10 bases between. In DNA, the CDR3 is TGTGCCAGCAGCCACTTATCGTACTATGGCTACACCTTC. It encodes CASSHLSYYGYTF. Using reference TRBV7-9 and TRBJ1-2 for the parts outside the CDR3, the full variable domain is DTGVSQNPRHKITKRGQNVTFRCDPISEHNRLYWYRQTLGQGPEFLTYFQNEAQLEKSRLLSDRFSAERPKGSFSTLEIQRTEQGDSAMYLCASSHLSYYGYTFGSGTRLTVV.

This clonotype was seen repeatedly, ten times or more. The chain has TRBV4-1 and TRBJ1-1; D not resolved. CDR3 size: 13 residues. Trimming pared 3 bases from V and 3 bases from J, leaving 8 bases between. The germline CDR1 and CDR2 sequences are MGHRA and YSYEKL. The CDR3 DNA reads TGCGCCAGCAGCCAGAACATTGACACTGAAGCTTTCTTT. Encoded protein: CASSQNIDTEAFF.

This clonotype was recorded many times. The chain joins TRBV5-4 to TRBJ1-5; possibly TRBD1 for D (5 bases). Germline V gene sequence: CDR1 SGHNT, CDR2 YYREEE (reference sequence). CDR3 size: 16 residues. Trimming removed 2 bases at V and 4 bases at J, with 16 bases between. CDR3 loop: CASSFGGSLGNQPQHF. Written as DNA, the CDR3 is TGTGCCAGCAGCTTCGGGGGAAGCCTGGGTAATCAGCCCCAGCATTTT.

J is TRBJ2-1 and V is TRBV12-3 or TRBV12-4; TRBD1 matches at 11 bases. V shed 5 bases and J 7 bases; nucleotides not matched to a gene: 4. CDR3 length: 14 amino acids. The CDR3, as DNA: TGTGCCAGCAGTCACTGGGACAGGGGGAATGAGCAGTTCTTC. This sequence encodes CASSHWDRGNEQFF.

V is TRBV11-2 and J is TRBJ1-3; D is perhaps TRBD1 (5 bases). The V end lost 5 bases, the J end lost 2 bases, and 13 bases lay between the germline ends. Germline CDR1 SGHAT, CDR2 FQNNGV. CDR3 length: 15 residues. CDR3 region: CASSRGDVAGNTIYF. In DNA form, the CDR3 reads TGTGCCAGCAGCCGGGGCGACGTAGCTGGAAACACCATATATTTT.

The J gene is TRBJ1-1, the V gene TRBV18, with D uncertain. Germline V gene data show CDR1 as KGHSH and CDR2 as LQKENI. The CDR3 covers 13 residues. V was cut by 5 bases and J by 0 bases, with 7 bases left in between. The CDR3 spells CASSIGMNTEAFF. In DNA form, the CDR3 reads TGTGCCAGCTCAATTGGGATGAACACTGAAGCTTTCTTT. The full variable domain, in which reference TRBV18 and TRBJ1-1 provide the parts outside the CDR3, is NAGVMQNPRHLVRRRGQEARLRCSPMKGHSHVYWYRQLPEEGLKFMVYLQKENIIDESGMPKERFSAEFPKEGPSILRIQQVVRGDSAAYFCASSIGMNTEAFFGQGTRLTVV.

This chain links TRBV29-1 with TRBJ2-7; 10 positions match TRBD2. The CDR3 has 12 residues. J lost 4 bases, V lost 7 bases, and 4 bases had no gene match. The germline V gene has CDR1 SQVTM and CDR2 ANQGSEA. CDR3 DNA sequence: TGCAGCGGGGCTAGCGGGAGTTACGAGCAGTACTTC. This gives the protein CSGASGSYEQYF.